This T cell receptor beta chain originates from a study of human T cells and chemical hapten exposure. Study information: Patients having alopecia areata, totalis or universalis were mostly female.

V lost 5 bases and J 0 bases, leaving 10 bases between the germline ends. The CDR3 is 14 residues long. Germline V gene data show CDR1 as SGHTA and CDR2 as FQGNSA. This clonotype showed up many times. The time point is: patch test 2, 6 weeks after DPC sensitization. The treatment is: therapeutic diphenylcyclopropenone sensitization with weekly scalp DPC. Venepuncture was done earlier than the placement of each patch test. Donors, patients with alopecia ranging from 18 to 70 years old and judged suitable for DPC, provided samples. TCRdb used MiXCR to reprocess the RACE reads, holding one entry per CDR3 protein. Here the sample spans 95,000 or so distinct CDR3 sequences, about an eighth being singletons.

The sequence derives from a woman aged 40-49 years with alopecia areata. Some clones in this sample may be carry-over from other donors' samples. The sample in question was whole blood, obtained in connection with sensitization to the hapten diphenylcyclopropenone (DPC). The chain uses TRBV7-2 and TRBJ1-1, with D hard to call. CDR3 amino acids: CASSPRPVNTEAFF. CDR3 in DNA: TGTGCCAGCAGCCCTCGTCCGGTGAACACTGAAGCTTTCTTT. The variable domain in full, completed from reference TRBV7-2 and TRBJ1-1, reads GAGVSQSPSNKVTEKGKDVELRCDPISGHTALYWYRQSLGQGLEFLIYFQGNSAPDKSGLPSDRFSAERTGGSVSTLTIQRTQQEDSAVYLCASSPRPVNTEAFFGQGTRLTVV.